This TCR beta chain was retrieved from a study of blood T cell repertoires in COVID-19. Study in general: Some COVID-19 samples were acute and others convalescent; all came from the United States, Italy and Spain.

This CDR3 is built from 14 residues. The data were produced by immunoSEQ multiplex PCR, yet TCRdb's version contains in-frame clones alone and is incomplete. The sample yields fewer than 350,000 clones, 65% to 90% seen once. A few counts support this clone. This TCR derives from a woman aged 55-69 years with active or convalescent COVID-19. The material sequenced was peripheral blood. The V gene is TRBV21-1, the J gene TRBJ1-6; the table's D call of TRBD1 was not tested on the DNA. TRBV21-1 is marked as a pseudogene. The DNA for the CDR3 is TGTGCCAGCAGCGACAGTAGGAATAATTCACCCCTCCACTTT. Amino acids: CASSDSRNNSPLHF.